Judged by abundance, the clone carrying this T cell receptor beta chain is medium-sized (0.01 to 0.1%). The antigen is undetermined. The data derive from a study of T and B cells in COVID-19 patients. Study at large: Peripheral blood came from COVID-19 patients with active infection or after recovery. Of under 25 active-infection patients, 11 to 12 were critically ill with mechanical ventilation or extracorporeal membrane oxygenation.

Germline assignment: CDR1 ENHRY and CDR2 SYGVKD. The CDR3 length is 15 residues. Between the trimmed V and J ends, which lost 0 bases and 7 bases, there was a span of 15 bases. Multiplex PCR with BIOMED2 TRB-A/B primer pools amplified TRB rearrangements. MiXCR, applied by TCRdb to the multiplex PCR reads, yields one record per CDR3 protein. This table has 600 or so distinct CDR3 sequences, around a fifth appearing once. Study-wide points: Patients with COVID-19 reportedly showed strongly skewed T cell receptor beta variable and joining gene usage. Blood from mildly ill patients while symptomatic, and early samples from severe cases, were scarce.

Blood genomic DNA input for TRB amplification was about 240-500 ng. The sequence was obtained from a human donor with active COVID-19. The sequenced sample was blood. V gene TRBV10-3 combines with J gene TRBJ1-1; D unresolved. This chain's CDR3 is CAISESIGPRSEAFF. The CDR3 DNA reads TGTGCCATCAGTGAGTCGATAGGGCCAAGAAGTGAAGCTTTCTTT.